A selection of T cell receptor beta chains follows, all from one sample in a study of T cell responses to AZD1222 COVID-19 vaccine. The method was immunoSEQ multiplex PCR; TCRdb's version includes in-frame clones alone and lacks a portion of them. Counted here are some 150,000 clones, 75% to 90% occurring once; the ten biggest clones make up roughly a tenth. The sample was peripheral blood, taken 28 days after the second AZD1222 dose. These receptors all come from an adult who received the AZD1222 COVID-19 vaccine. The CDR3 runs from the conserved cysteine through the conserved F or W. A D gene is named only where the DNA matches it firmly. Some rows have no size entry. The others give once, few or many, or a class for an expanded clone.

D gene	V gene	clone size	J gene	CDR3 protein	CDR3 DNA
TRBD1	TRBV2	-	TRBJ1-5	CASRGQTSEPQHF	TGTGCCAGCAGGGGACAGACCTCCGAGCCCCAGCATTTT
-	TRBV6-6	-	TRBJ2-3	CASSRGDRAQYF	TGTGCCAGCAGCCGAGGGGATCGAGCGCAGTATTTT
TRBD1	TRBV5-8	-	TRBJ1-1	CASIRQGAVAFF	TGTGCCAGCATCCGACAGGGGGCAGTTGCTTTCTTT
-	TRBV5-4	-	TRBJ2-7	CASSLTGSYEQYF	TGTGCCAGCAGCTTAACAGGGTCCTACGAGCAGTACTTC
-	TRBV28	once	TRBJ2-2	CASSLAVTGELFF	TGTGCCAGCAGTTTAGCGGTCACCGGGGAGCTGTTTTTT
-	TRBV27	-	TRBJ2-6	CASSFTGGKGAPGSGANVLTF	TGTGCCAGCAGTTTTACGGGGGGGAAGGGGGCCCCTGGCTCTGGGGCCAACGTCCTGACTTTC
-	TRBV6-2/TRBV6-3	-	TRBJ1-1	CASSPTLTEAFF	TGTGCCAGCAGCCCGACCCTCACTGAAGCTTTCTTT
-	TRBV7-8	-	TRBJ1-1	CASSSNRLNTEAFF	TGTGCCAGCAGCTCGAACAGGTTGAACACTGAAGCTTTCTTT
TRBD2	TRBV6-2/TRBV6-3	-	TRBJ2-1	CASSYSWEGSGQFF	TGTGCCAGCAGTTACTCGTGGGAGGGTAGCGGGCAGTTCTTC
-	TRBV2	-	TRBJ1-4	CASSENGQAGEKLFF	TGTGCCAGCAGTGAAAATGGCCAGGCGGGTGAAAAACTGTTTTTT
TRBD1	TRBV5-6	-	TRBJ2-2	CASRGTGQGASANTGELFF	TGTGCCAGCAGGGGTACGGGACAGGGGGCATCCGCGAACACCGGGGAGCTGTTTTTT
-	TRBV2	-	TRBJ1-5	CASSTHRDQPQHF	TGTGCCAGCAGTACCCACAGGGATCAGCCCCAGCATTTT
-	TRBV7-9	few	TRBJ2-7	CASSENRGRGYEQYF	TGTGCCAGCAGCGAAAACCGGGGAAGGGGCTACGAGCAGTACTTC
-	TRBV19	-	TRBJ2-1	CASSSHGIGGELSYNEQFF	TGTGCCAGTAGTTCACACGGAATTGGCGGGGAGCTCTCCTACAATGAGCAGTTCTTC
TRBD2	TRBV7-7	-	TRBJ2-1	CASSPGGVNEQFF	TGTGCTAGCAGCCCGGGGGGGGTCAATGAGCAGTTCTTC
-	TRBV27	-	TRBJ2-1	CASSFLGFNNEQFF	TGTGCCAGCAGTTTTTTAGGGTTCAACAATGAGCAGTTCTTC
-	TRBV11-3	-	TRBJ2-1	CSILQSSYNEQFF	TGCTCCATACTTCAGAGCTCCTACAATGAGCAGTTCTTC
TRBD1	TRBV19	-	TRBJ1-5	CASSTLQPDRANQPQHF	TGTGCCAGTAGTACCCTACAACCGGACAGGGCGAATCAGCCCCAGCATTTT
TRBD1	TRBV19	-	TRBJ2-1	CASSQTGGAYNEQFF	TGTGCCAGTAGCCAAACAGGGGGCGCTTACAATGAGCAGTTCTTC
-	TRBV27	-	TRBJ1-3	CASSLFRGDTIYF	TGTGCCAGCAGTTTATTCAGGGGAGACACCATATATTTT
TRBD1	TRBV10-2	-	TRBJ1-5	CASSSDRGSAAAGRGDQPQHF	TGCGCCAGCAGTTCAGACAGGGGGTCCGCGGCCGCCGGTCGAGGGGATCAGCCCCAGCATTTT
-	TRBV29-1	-	TRBJ2-2	CSVEAGPTGELFF	TGCAGCGTTGAGGCAGGACCCACCGGGGAGCTGTTTTTT
TRBD2	TRBV9	once	TRBJ2-1	CASSVGSGSGYNEQFF	TGTGCCAGCAGCGTGGGTAGCGGGAGTGGATACAATGAGCAGTTCTTC
-	TRBV5-1	-	TRBJ1-1	CASSYTEASEAFF	TGCGCCAGCAGCTACACAGAGGCCTCTGAAGCTTTCTTT
-	TRBV29-1	-	TRBJ2-3	CSVGPTDTQYF	TGCAGCGTTGGCCCCACAGATACGCAGTATTTT
TRBD1	TRBV6-1	-	TRBJ1-2	CASSPRDRGQYGYTF	TGTGCCAGCAGTCCCCGGGACAGGGGGCAGTATGGCTACACCTTC
-	TRBV6-5	-	TRBJ1-2	CASRSAIVLGSGYTF	TGTGCCAGCAGGTCAGCAATTGTTCTGGGGAGCGGCTACACCTTC
TRBD1	TRBV5-1	-	TRBJ1-2	CASSLGGTENYGYTF	TGCGCCAGCAGCTTGGGGGGGACAGAGAACTATGGCTACACCTTC
-	TRBV29-1	many	TRBJ2-1	CSVGRWGPGLADEQFF	TGCAGCGTTGGGCGTTGGGGTCCAGGGCTAGCCGATGAGCAGTTCTTC
-	TRBV7-8	-	TRBJ1-2	CASSLEGRGGYTF	TGTGCCAGCAGCTTAGAGGGCAGGGGTGGCTACACCTTC
-	TRBV28	-	TRBJ1-6	CASSLYSKISSLHF	TGTGCCAGCAGTTTATACAGCAAAATTTCATCCCTCCACTTT
TRBD2	TRBV2	few	TRBJ2-1	CASTAGPYNEQFF	TGTGCCAGCACAGCGGGACCCTACAATGAGCAGTTCTTC
-	TRBV7-9	-	TRBJ2-7	CASSLVRDEQYF	TGTGCCAGCAGCTTAGTCAGGGACGAGCAGTACTTC
-	TRBV20-1	-	TRBJ2-7	CSAADSEQYF	TGCAGTGCTGCGGACAGCGAGCAGTACTTC
TRBD1	TRBV6-5	-	TRBJ1-1	CASVVDRVRTEAFF	TGTGCCAGCGTAGTTGACAGGGTGAGAACTGAAGCTTTCTTT
-	TRBV5-1	-	TRBJ2-1	CASSPQTVYNEQFF	TGCGCCAGCAGCCCCCAGACAGTTTACAATGAGCAGTTCTTC
TRBD1	TRBV28	-	TRBJ2-2	CASRHYRGKTGELFF	TGTGCCAGCAGACATTACAGGGGGAAAACCGGGGAGCTGTTTTTT
TRBD2	TRBV5-1	-	TRBJ2-2	CASSLRLAGSGELFF	TGCGCCAGCAGCCTACGACTAGCGGGATCCGGGGAGCTGTTTTTT
TRBD1	TRBV4-1	-	TRBJ1-4	CASSSRQGVGEKLFF	TGCGCCAGCAGCTCTCGACAGGGAGTAGGTGAAAAACTGTTTTTT
-	TRBV5-4	-	TRBJ1-6	CASSFSGLGEGNSPLHF	TGTGCCAGCAGCTTTAGTGGGCTCGGTGAGGGGAATTCACCCCTCCACTTT
-	TRBV27	-	TRBJ2-7	CASSHYYEQYF	TGTGCCAGCAGTCACTACTACGAGCAGTACTTC
-	TRBV7-2	once	TRBJ1-5	CASSSDSGNQPQHF	TGTGCCAGCAGCTCGGACAGCGGCAATCAGCCCCAGCATTTT
-	TRBV28	-	TRBJ2-5	CASSAGGGPETQYF	TGTGCCAGCAGTGCCGGTGGGGGGCCGGAGACCCAGTACTTC
-	TRBV10-2	-	TRBJ2-7	CASSATTFYEQYF	TGCGCCAGCAGTGCAACTACCTTCTACGAGCAGTACTTC
-	TRBV6-2/TRBV6-3	-	TRBJ1-6	CASSYESGITSSYNSPLHF	TGTGCCAGCAGTTACGAGTCGGGGATCACGAGCTCCTATAATTCACCCCTCCACTTT
-	TRBV6-2/TRBV6-3	-	TRBJ2-3	CASSYSRVGGSTDTQYF	TGTGCCAGCAGTTACTCGAGAGTTGGGGGGAGCACAGATACGCAGTATTTT
-	TRBV30	-	TRBJ1-3	CASRLGIDSGNTIYF	TGTGCTTCGAGACTGGGGATAGACTCTGGAAACACCATATATTTT
-	TRBV10-3	-	TRBJ1-4	CATRPRTNEKLFF	TGTGCCACCCGACCCCGCACTAATGAAAAACTGTTTTTT
TRBD1	TRBV4-1	-	TRBJ1-1	CASSQRLRDRGFDTEAFF	TGCGCCAGCAGCCAAAGGCTCCGGGACAGGGGCTTCGACACTGAAGCTTTCTTT
-	TRBV19	-	TRBJ1-1	CASCFVGRNTEAFF	TGTGCCAGTTGCTTCGTGGGGCGGAACACTGAAGCTTTCTTT
-	TRBV9	-	TRBJ2-2	CASSVGLNTGELFF	TGTGCCAGCAGCGTAGGCCTGAACACCGGGGAGCTGTTTTTT
TRBD1	TRBV28	-	TRBJ1-4	CASSPPGQGSEKLFF	TGTGCCAGCAGTCCACCGGGACAGGGAAGCGAAAAACTGTTTTTT
-	TRBV27	-	TRBJ2-7	CASSLSTGPEQYF	TGTGCCAGCAGTTTATCCACGGGGCCCGAGCAGTACTTC
-	TRBV19	-	TRBJ2-1	CASSLTNEQFF	TGTGCCAGTAGCCTTACCAATGAGCAGTTCTTC
-	TRBV19	-	TRBJ1-2	CASSPLVGHRGYTF	TGTGCCAGTAGTCCCCTAGTCGGGCATCGCGGCTACACCTTC
TRBD2	TRBV7-2	-	TRBJ2-5	CASSSGRGEETQYF	TGTGCCAGCAGCTCCGGACGGGGGGAAGAGACCCAGTACTTC
-	TRBV5-5	-	TRBJ1-5	CASSFWGSDQPQHF	TGTGCCAGCAGCTTCTGGGGTTCCGATCAGCCCCAGCATTTT
-	TRBV19	-	TRBJ2-1	CASREDRSSYNEQFF	TGTGCCAGTAGGGAAGACAGGAGCTCCTACAATGAGCAGTTCTTC
-	TRBV7-9	-	TRBJ2-3	CASSLGGGARIRTDTQYF	TGTGCCAGCAGCTTAGGAGGTGGGGCTAGGATTCGGACAGATACGCAGTATTTT